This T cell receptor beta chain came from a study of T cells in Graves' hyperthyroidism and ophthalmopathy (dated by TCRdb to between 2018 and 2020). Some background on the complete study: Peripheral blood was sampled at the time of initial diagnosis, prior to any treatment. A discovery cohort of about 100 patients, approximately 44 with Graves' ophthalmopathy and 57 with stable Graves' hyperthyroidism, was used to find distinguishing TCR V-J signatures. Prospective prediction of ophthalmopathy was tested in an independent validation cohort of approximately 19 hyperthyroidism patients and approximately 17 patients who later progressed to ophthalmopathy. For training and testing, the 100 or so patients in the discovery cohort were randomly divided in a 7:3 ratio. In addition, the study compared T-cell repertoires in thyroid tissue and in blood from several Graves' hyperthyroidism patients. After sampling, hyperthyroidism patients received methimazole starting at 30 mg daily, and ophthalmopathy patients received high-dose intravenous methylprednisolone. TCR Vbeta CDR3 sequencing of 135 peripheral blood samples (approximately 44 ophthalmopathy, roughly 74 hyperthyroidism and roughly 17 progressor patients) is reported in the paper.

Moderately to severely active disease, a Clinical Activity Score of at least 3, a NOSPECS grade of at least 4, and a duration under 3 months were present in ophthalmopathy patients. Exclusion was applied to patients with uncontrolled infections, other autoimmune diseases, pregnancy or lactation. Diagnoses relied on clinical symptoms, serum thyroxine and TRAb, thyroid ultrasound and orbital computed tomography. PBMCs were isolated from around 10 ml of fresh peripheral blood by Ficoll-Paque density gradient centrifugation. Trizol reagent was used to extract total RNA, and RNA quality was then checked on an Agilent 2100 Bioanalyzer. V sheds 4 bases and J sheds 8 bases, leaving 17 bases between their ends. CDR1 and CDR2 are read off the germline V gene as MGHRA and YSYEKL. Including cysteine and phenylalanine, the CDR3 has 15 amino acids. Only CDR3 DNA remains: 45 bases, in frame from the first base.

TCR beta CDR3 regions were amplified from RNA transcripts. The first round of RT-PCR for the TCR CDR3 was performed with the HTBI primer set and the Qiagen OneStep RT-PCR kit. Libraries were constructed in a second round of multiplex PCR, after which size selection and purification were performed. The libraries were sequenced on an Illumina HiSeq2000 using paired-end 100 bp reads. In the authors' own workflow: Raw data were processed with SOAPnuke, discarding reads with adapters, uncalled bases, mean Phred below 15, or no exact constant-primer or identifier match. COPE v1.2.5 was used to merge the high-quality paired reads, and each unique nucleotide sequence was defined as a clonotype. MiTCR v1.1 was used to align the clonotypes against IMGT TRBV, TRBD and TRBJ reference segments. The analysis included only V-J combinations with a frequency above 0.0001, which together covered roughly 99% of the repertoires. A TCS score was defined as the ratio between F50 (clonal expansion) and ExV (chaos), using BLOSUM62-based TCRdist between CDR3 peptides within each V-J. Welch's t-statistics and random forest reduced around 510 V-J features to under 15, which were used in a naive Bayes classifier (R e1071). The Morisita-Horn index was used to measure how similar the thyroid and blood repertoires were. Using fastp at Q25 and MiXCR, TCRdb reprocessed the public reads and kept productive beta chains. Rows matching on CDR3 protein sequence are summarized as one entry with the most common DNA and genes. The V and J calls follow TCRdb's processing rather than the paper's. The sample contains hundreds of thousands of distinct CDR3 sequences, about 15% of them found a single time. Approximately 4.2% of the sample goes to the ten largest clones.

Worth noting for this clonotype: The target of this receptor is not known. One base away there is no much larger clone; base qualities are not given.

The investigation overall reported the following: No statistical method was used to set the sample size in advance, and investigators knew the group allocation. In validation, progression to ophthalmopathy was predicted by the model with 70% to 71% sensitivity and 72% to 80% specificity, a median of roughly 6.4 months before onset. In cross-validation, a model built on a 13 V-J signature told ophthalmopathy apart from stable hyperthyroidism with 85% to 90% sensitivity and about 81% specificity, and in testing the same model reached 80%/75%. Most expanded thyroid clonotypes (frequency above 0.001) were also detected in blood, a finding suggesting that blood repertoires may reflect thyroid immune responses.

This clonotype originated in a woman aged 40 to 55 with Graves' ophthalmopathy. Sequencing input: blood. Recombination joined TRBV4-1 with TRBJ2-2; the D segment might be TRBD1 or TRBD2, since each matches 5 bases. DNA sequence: TGCGCCAGCAGCCCCGAAGCCGGGGCCTCGGGGGAGCTGTTTTTT. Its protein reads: CASSPEAGASGELFF.